This TCR beta chain was profiled in a study of blood T cell repertoires in COVID-19. Background on the study: Samples of COVID-19 (acute and convalescent) were obtained from the United States, Italy and Spain. PBMCs, B-cell-depleted T cells, or T cells provided the cDNA or gDNA that made up the material.

Per the authors' pipeline: How many nucleated cells were present was estimated from reference gene primer amplification. The protocol was immunoSEQ multiplex PCR, while the TCRdb copy is restricted to in-frame clones and leaves out a portion. V, J and clone size derive from that table, while D and trimming were established from the DNA sequence. The sample yields approximately 360,000 clones, about 89% seen once. The CDR3 consists of 12 residues. With 0 bases removed from V and 10 bases from J, the gap between germline ends came to 4 bases. Germline CDR1 and CDR2: LGHDT and YNNKEL (reference sequence).

The V gene is TRBV3-1 (or the pseudogene TRBV3-2), the J gene TRBJ1-6; the D is unclear. This TCR was recovered from a man aged 40-49 years with acute or convalescent COVID-19. Sample: peripheral blood. The DNA of the CDR3 is TGTGCCAGCAGCCAAGAACACTCACCCCTCCACTTT. Protein sequence: CASSQEHSPLHF.